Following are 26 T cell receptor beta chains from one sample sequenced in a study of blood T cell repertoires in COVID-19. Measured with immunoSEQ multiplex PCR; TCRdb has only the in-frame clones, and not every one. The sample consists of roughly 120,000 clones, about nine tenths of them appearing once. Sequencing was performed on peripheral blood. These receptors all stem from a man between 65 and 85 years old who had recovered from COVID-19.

The chain's CDR3 is CASRLTGSTEAFF. The CDR3 DNA is TGTGCCAGCAGACTGACAGGGAGCACTGAAGCTTTCTTT. The chain has TRBV6-5 and TRBJ1-1; 7 bases align to TRBD1. Germline V gives CDR1 MNHEY, CDR2 SVGAGI. V shed 6 bases, J shed 4 bases, and the junction held 5 bases outside the gene matches. This CDR3 has 13 residues.

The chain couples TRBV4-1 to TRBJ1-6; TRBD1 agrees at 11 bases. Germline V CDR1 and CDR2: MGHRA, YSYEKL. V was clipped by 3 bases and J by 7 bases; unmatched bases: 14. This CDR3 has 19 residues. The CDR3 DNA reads TGCGCCAGCAGCCATATCCTAACCGGGACAGGGGGTTACAATTCACCCCTCCACTTT. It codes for CASSHILTGTGGYNSPLHF.

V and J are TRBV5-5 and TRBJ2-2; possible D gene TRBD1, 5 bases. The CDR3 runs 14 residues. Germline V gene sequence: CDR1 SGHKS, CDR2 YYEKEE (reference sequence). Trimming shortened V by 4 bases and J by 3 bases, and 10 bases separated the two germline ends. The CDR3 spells CASSTGHYTGELFF. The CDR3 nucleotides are TGTGCCAGCAGCACTGGACATTACACCGGGGAGCTGTTTTTT.

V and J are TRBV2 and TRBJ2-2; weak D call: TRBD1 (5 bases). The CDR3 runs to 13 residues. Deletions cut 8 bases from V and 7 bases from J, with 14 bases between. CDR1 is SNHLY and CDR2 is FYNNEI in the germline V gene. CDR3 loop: CASASDSGGELFF. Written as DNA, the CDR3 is TGTGCCAGCGCGAGCGACAGTGGCGGGGAGCTGTTTTTT.

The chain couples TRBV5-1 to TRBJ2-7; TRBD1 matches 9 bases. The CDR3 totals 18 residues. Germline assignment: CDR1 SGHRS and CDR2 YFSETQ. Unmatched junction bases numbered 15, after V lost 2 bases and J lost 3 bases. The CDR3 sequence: CASSFLWTGVKPIYEQYF. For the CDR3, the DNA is TGCGCCAGCAGCTTCCTCTGGACAGGGGTCAAGCCCATCTACGAGCAGTACTTC. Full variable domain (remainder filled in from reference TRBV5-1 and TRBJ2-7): KAGVTQTPRYLIKTRGQQVTLSCSPISGHRSVSWYQQTPGQGLQFLFEYFSETQRNKGNFPGRFSGRQFSNSRSEMNVSTLELGDSALYLCASSFLWTGVKPIYEQYFGPGTRLTVT.

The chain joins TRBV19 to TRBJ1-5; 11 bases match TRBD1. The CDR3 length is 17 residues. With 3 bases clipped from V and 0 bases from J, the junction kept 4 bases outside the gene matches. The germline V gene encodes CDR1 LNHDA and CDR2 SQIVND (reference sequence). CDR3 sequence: CASSMDRGLYSNQPQHF. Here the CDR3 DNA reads TGTGCCAGTAGTATGGACAGGGGGCTTTATAGCAATCAGCCCCAGCATTTT.

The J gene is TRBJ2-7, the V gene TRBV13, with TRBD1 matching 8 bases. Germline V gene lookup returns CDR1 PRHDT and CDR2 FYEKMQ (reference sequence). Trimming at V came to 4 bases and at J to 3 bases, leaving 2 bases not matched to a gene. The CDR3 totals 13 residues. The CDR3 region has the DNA TGTGCCAGCAGCTACGACAGGGGCTACGAGCAGTACTTC. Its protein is CASSYDRGYEQYF.

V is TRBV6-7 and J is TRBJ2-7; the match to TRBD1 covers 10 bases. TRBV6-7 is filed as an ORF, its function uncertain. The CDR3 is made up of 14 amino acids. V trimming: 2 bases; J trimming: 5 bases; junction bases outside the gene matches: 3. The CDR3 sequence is CASSYGDRGDEQYF. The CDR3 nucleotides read TGTGCCAGCAGTTACGGGGACAGGGGTGACGAGCAGTACTTC.

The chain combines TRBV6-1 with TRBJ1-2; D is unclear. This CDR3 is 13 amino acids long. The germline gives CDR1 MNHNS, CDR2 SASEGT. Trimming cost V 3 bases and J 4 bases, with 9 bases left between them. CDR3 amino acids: CASSEAVPYGYTF. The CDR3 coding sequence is TGTGCCAGCAGTGAGGCGGTCCCCTATGGCTACACCTTC.

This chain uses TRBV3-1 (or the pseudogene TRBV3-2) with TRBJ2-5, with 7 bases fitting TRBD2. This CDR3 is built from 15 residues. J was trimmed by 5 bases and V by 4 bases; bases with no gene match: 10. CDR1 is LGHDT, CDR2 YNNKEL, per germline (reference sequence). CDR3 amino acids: CASSLSGTGVETQYF. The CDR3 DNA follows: TGTGCCAGCAGCCTCAGCGGGACGGGGGTGGAGACCCAGTACTTC.

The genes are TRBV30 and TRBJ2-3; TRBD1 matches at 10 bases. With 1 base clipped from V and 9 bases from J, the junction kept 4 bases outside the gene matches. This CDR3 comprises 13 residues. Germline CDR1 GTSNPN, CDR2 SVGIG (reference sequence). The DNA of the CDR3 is TGTGCCTGGAGTGGGGGACAGGGGAGGACGCAGTATTTT. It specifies CAWSGGQGRTQYF. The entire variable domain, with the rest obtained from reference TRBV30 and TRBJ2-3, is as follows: SQTIHQWPATLVQPVGSPLSLECTVEGTSNPNLYWYRQAAGRGLQLLFYSVGIGQISSEVPQNLSASRPQDRQFILSSKKLLLSDSGFYLCAWSGGQGRTQYFGPGTRLTVL.

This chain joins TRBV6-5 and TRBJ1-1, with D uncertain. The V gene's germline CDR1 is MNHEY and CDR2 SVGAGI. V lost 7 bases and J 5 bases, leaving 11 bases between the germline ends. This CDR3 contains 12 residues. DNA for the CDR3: TGTGCCAGCACGGCGCGGCGGACTGAAGCTTTCTTT. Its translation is CASTARRTEAFF.

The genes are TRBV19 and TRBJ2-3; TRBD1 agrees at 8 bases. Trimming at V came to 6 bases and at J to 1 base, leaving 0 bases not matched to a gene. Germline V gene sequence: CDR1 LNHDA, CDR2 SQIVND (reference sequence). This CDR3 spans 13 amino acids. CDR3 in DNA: TGTGCCAGTAGGACAGGGGGCACAGATACGCAGTATTTT. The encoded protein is CASRTGGTDTQYF.

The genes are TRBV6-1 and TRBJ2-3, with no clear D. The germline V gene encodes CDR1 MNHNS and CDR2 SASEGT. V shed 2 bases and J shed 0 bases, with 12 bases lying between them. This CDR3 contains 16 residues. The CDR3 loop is CASSENPHFSTDTQYF. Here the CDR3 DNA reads TGTGCCAGCAGTGAAAATCCCCACTTCAGCACAGATACGCAGTATTTT.

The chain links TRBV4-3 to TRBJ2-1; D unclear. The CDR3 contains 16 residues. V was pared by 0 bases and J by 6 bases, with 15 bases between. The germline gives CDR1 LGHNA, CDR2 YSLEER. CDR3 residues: CASSQDVRLVPNEQFF. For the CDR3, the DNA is TGCGCCAGCAGCCAAGACGTTCGGCTAGTACCCAATGAGCAGTTCTTC.

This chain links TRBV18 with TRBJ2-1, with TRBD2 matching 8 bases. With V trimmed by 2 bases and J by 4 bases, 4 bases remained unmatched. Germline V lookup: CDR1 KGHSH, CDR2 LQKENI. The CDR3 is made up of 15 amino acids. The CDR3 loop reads CASSPAAGAYNEQFF. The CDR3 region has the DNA TGTGCCAGCTCACCAGCAGCGGGGGCTTACAATGAGCAGTTCTTC.

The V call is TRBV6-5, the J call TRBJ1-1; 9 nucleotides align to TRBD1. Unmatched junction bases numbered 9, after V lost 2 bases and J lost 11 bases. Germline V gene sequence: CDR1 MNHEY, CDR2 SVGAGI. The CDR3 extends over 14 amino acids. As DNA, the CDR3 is TGTGCCAGCAGTTACGACCGGACAGGGGCTCGGGCTTTCTTT. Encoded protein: CASSYDRTGARAFF.

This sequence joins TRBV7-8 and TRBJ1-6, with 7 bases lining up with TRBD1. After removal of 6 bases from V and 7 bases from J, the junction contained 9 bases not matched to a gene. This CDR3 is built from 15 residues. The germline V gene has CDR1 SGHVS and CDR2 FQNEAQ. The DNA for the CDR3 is TGTGCCAGCAGGACCGAGGGGGCAAGCAATTCACCCCTCCACTTT. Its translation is CASRTEGASNSPLHF.

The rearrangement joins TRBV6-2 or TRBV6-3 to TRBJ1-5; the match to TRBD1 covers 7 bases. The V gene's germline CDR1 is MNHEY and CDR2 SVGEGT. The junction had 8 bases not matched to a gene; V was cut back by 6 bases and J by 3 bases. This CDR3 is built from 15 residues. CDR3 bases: TGTGCCAGCAGCCTCCGGGACAGCTCCAATCAGCCCCAGCATTTT. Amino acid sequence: CASSLRDSSNQPQHF.

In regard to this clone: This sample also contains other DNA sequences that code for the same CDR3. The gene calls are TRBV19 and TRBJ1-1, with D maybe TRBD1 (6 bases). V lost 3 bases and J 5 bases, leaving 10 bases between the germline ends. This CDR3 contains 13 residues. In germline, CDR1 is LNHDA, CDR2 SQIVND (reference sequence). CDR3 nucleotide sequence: TGTGCCAGTAGTATCAGGGGATTGACTGAAGCTTTCTTT. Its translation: CASSIRGLTEAFF.

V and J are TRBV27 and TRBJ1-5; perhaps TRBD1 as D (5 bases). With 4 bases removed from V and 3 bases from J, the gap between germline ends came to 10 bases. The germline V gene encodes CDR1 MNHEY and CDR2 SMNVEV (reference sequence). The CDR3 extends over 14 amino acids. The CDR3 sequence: CASSSTADNQPQHF. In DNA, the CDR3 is TGTGCCAGCAGTTCGACAGCAGACAATCAGCCCCAGCATTTT.

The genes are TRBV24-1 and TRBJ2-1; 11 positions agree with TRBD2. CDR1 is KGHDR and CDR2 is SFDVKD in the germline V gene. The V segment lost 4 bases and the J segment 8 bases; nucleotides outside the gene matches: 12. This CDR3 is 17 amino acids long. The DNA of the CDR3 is TGTGCCACCAGTGACCCAGGACTAGCGGGTGGTTTGGATGAGCAGTTCTTC. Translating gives CATSDPGLAGGLDEQFF.

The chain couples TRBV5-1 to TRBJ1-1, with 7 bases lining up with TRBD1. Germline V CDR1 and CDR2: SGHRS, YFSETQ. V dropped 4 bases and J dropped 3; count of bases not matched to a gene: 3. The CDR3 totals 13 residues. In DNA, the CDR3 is TGCGCCAGCAGCAGGGGGCAGGACACTGAAGCTTTCTTT. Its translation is CASSRGQDTEAFF.

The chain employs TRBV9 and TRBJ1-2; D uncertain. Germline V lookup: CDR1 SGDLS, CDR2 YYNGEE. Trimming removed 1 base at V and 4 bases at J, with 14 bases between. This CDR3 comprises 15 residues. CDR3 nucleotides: TGTGCCAGCAGCGTAACGGCGGCAGTTGTCTATGGCTACACCTTC. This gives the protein CASSVTAAVVYGYTF.

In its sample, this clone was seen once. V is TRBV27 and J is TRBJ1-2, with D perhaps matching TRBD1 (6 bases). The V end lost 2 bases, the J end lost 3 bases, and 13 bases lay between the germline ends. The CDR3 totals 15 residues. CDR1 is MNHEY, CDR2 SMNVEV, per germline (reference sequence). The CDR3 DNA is TGTGCCAGCAGTTTAATCAGGGGAGAGCACTATGGCTACACCTTC. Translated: CASSLIRGEHYGYTF.

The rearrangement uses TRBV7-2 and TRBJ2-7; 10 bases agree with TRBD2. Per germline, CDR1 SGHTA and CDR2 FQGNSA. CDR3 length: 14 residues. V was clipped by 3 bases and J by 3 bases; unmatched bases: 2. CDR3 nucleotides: TGTGCCAGCAGCTTTGGGACTAGCGACTACGAGCAGTACTTC. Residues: CASSFGTSDYEQYF.